The rows below give T cell receptor beta chains drawn from one sample of a study of blood T cell repertoires in COVID-19. Measured with immunoSEQ multiplex PCR; TCRdb has only the in-frame clones, and not every one. The data show approximately 180,000 clones, roughly 87% seen once. Sequenced sample: PBMCs or T cells enriched from blood (not recorded which). The source of these receptors is a woman aged 40 to 49 with acute COVID-19. Each CDR3 is given with its conserved first and last residue.

v_gene	j_gene	CDR3aa
TRBV19	TRBJ2-6	CASTEGVPGANVLTF
TRBV19	TRBJ2-3	CASSLRGKSTDTQYF
TRBV2	TRBJ1-5	CASSELGASNQPQHF
TRBV4-2	TRBJ2-1	CASSHISGAGDNEQFF
TRBV7-2	TRBJ2-1	CASSLYPSTGEQFF
TRBV6-1	TRBJ2-1	CASSEAESSGDYRGEFF
TRBV5-4	TRBJ2-3	CASRVAGVIADTQYF
TRBV18	TRBJ2-7	CASSPIGGSYEQYF
TRBV30	TRBJ1-3	CAWRRQGGSGNTIYF
TRBV5-1	TRBJ2-7	CASSPDGNYEQYF
TRBV24-1	TRBJ2-5	CATSEPTGGLEETQYF
TRBV3-1/TRBV3-2	TRBJ2-1	CASSQSGVSYNEQFF
TRBV11-2	TRBJ2-1	CASIPGRLAGGSSYNEQFF
TRBV6-5	TRBJ2-2	CASTDRNTGELFF
TRBV30	TRBJ2-1	CAWRGRGSGYEQFF
TRBV19	TRBJ2-7	CASAETGGAGYEQYF
TRBV20-1	TRBJ1-1	CSARVGSTAFF
TRBV2	TRBJ1-4	CASGREQNNEKLFF
TRBV28	TRBJ1-1	CASEERGGSAEAFF
TRBV23-1	TRBJ2-7	CASSQGSNYEQYF
TRBV5-1	TRBJ2-7	CASSLSRRAYEQYF
TRBV2	TRBJ2-1	CASSASLAGGRDEQFF
TRBV27	TRBJ2-7	CASSYLAGTASHEQYF
TRBV11-2	TRBJ1-1	CASSLGQNTEAFF
TRBV9	TRBJ2-1	CASSVGQGIRNEQFF
TRBV11-2	TRBJ1-3	CASSLESIRGNTIYF
TRBV19	TRBJ1-4	CASSIGNKREKLFF
TRBV27	TRBJ1-6	CASSLEPGTENSPLHF
TRBV2	TRBJ2-7	CASSGNSGGYDEQYF
TRBV4-2	TRBJ2-7	CASSPPGAYEQYF
TRBV9	TRBJ2-7	CASSEGTSGLYEQYF
TRBV11-1	TRBJ1-2	CASSLAAATNYGYTF
TRBV6-1	TRBJ1-5	CASSEVPTGNQPQHF
TRBV6-5	TRBJ1-1	CASTGGNPLNTEAFF
TRBV19	TRBJ1-5	CASRRGTPSSNQPQHF
TRBV7-2	TRBJ1-1	CASSSPYYSGTGGTEAFF
TRBV29-1	TRBJ1-4	CSVETETATNEKLFF
TRBV7-3	TRBJ2-3	CASSLNPGVSTDTQYF
TRBV28	TRBJ1-5	CASRATGGGNQPQHF
TRBV2	TRBJ2-5	CACSRTGGETQYF
TRBV3-1/TRBV3-2	TRBJ2-2	CASSPGVRVPRTPTGELFF
TRBV6-5	TRBJ2-3	CASSPPGGRDTQYF
TRBV6-5	TRBJ2-5	CASRRGREETQYF
TRBV4-1	TRBJ2-1	CASSQDPGGVAYNEQFF
TRBV29-1	TRBJ2-5	CSATAGGAETQYF
TRBV28	TRBJ1-4	CASRMDRVDEKLFF
TRBV29-1	TRBJ1-2	CSVGDSLLFYGYTF
TRBV6-1	TRBJ2-7	CASSEAGTDYEQYF
TRBV6-2/TRBV6-3	TRBJ2-1	CASSYSTGEDNEQFF
TRBV7-6	TRBJ2-2	CASSLTVAENTGELFF
TRBV5-1	TRBJ2-5	CASSPAPAGGSETQYF
TRBV4-3	TRBJ1-2	CASSSETGDEGGGYTF
TRBV5-3	TRBJ2-1	CARSLVQGSYNEQFF
TRBV7-9	TRBJ1-2	CASSPNTGGRRQGYTF
TRBV7-9	TRBJ1-4	CASSLKAGRTNEKLFF
TRBV7-2	TRBJ2-2	CASSPPGLARNTGELFF
TRBV10-3	TRBJ2-1	CAISESKGAGTFFF